These 14 T cell receptor beta chains originate from one sample sequenced in a study of identical twins. TCRdb reprocessed the 5' RACE reads via MiXCR and lists one record per CDR3 protein. Of approximately 1.8 million distinct CDR3 sequences detected, under 35% appear once; the ten largest clones hold around 0.3%. The source material was cord blood. Receptors originate from a newborn girl in good health.

The V gene is TRBV6-2 or TRBV6-3, the J gene TRBJ2-3; D may be TRBD1 (5 bases). There are 11 residues in the CDR3. Looked up from germline, CDR1 is MNHEY and CDR2 is SVGEGT. Trimming removed 6 bases from V and 11 bases from J, with 12 bases in between. CDR3 bases: TGTGCCAGCAGGAGGCAGGGTATGCAGTATTTT. This gives the protein CASRRQGMQYF.

The chain employs TRBV3-1 and TRBJ2-7, with D possibly matching TRBD1 (5 bases). Germline CDR1 and CDR2: LGHDT and YNNKEL (reference sequence). CDR3 size: 20 residues. Between the trimmed V and J ends, which lost 4 bases and 3 bases, there was a span of 31 bases. CDR3 in DNA: TGTGCCAGCAGCCCAACGACAGACCGACAGAGGCCCAACCTACACTACGAGCAGTACTTC. Translation gives CASSPTTDRQRPNLHYEQYF.

The V and J genes are TRBV30 and TRBJ1-5; D gene uncertain. This CDR3 contains 17 residues. The germline V and J ends were trimmed by 0 bases and 3 bases, with 18 bases remaining between them. Germline lookup yields CDR1 GTSNPN and CDR2 SVGIG (reference sequence). CDR3 DNA: TGTGCCTGGAGTGTAGCGGGTATGGGCCAGTTCAATCAGCCCCAGCATTTT. This translates into CAWSVAGMGQFNQPQHF.

This clonotype was seen a handful of times. The rearrangement uses TRBV20-1 and TRBJ1-1, with 7 bases fitting TRBD1. The junction had 5 bases not matched to a gene; V was cut back by 3 bases and J by 1 base. CDR3 length: 14 residues. The germline gives CDR1 DFQATT, CDR2 SNEGSKA (reference sequence). The DNA for the CDR3 is TGCAGTGCTAGCAGACGGACAGGGAACACTGAAGCTTTCTTT. Translating gives CSASRRTGNTEAFF.

This clonotype was observed at least ten times. The chain is built from TRBV28 and TRBJ2-1, with 9 bases matching TRBD2. CDR1 is MDHEN, CDR2 SYDVKM, per germline. This CDR3 is 16 amino acids long. The junction had 4 bases not matched to a gene; V was cut back by 2 bases and J by 2 bases. The CDR3 is CASSLNRGRAYNEQFF. In nucleotides, the CDR3 is TGTGCCAGCAGTTTAAACCGCGGGAGGGCCTACAATGAGCAGTTCTTC.

This clonotype has more than one count but fewer than ten. The chain has TRBV20-1 and TRBJ1-5, with 7 bases fitting TRBD1. The CDR3 runs to 14 residues. J gave up 5 bases and V 2 bases, and 6 bases lay outside the gene matches. CDR1 DFQATT and CDR2 SNEGSKA come from the germline V gene (reference sequence). CDR3 sequence reads: CSARRRGRDQPQHF. DNA for the CDR3: TGCAGTGCTAGACGCAGGGGGAGGGATCAGCCCCAGCATTTT.

To note about this clonotype: Given a much more abundant clone one base away, this may be a read error. CDR3 sequence reads: CSGHRQGRTGTQYF. CDR3 DNA sequence: TGCAGCGGACACCGACAGGGGCGCACAGGTACGCAGTATTTT. V gene TRBV29-1 combines with J gene TRBJ2-3; the match to TRBD1 covers 8 bases. This CDR3 has 14 residues. CDR1 is SQVTM and CDR2 is ANQGSEA in the germline V gene.

This clonotype turned up a few times. The chain links TRBV2 to TRBJ2-7; D ambiguous. Trimming took 8 bases from V and 4 from J, leaving 15 bases between them. Looked up from germline, CDR1 is SNHLY and CDR2 is FYNNEI. This CDR3 is 13 amino acids long. The CDR3 DNA follows: TGTGCCAGCCATCAAGCGACAACTTACGAGCAGTACTTC. Protein: CASHQATTYEQYF.

This clonotype was detected many times. The chain employs TRBV28 and TRBJ1-2; D might be TRBD1 (6 bases). Germline V lookup: CDR1 MDHEN, CDR2 SYDVKM. With 2 bases removed from V and 4 bases from J, the gap between germline ends came to 17 bases. The CDR3 has 16 residues. This CDR3 reads CASSLLPRGQFYGYTF. The CDR3, as DNA: TGTGCCAGCAGTTTACTTCCCCGCGGACAGTTCTATGGCTACACCTTC.

As to this clonotype: A read error may explain this, as a much larger clone is one base away. The chain uses TRBV11-2 and TRBJ2-5, with D possibly matching TRBD1 (5 bases). Germline loops: CDR1 SGHAT, CDR2 FQNNGV. This CDR3 region has 13 residues. With 1 base removed from V and 13 bases from J, the gap between germline ends came to 16 bases. The CDR3 loop reads CASSLAAGALVYF. The CDR3 DNA reads as TGTGCCAGCAGCTTAGCAGCTGGGGCCTTAGTGTACTTC.

The chain has TRBV24-1 and TRBJ2-3; 12 positions match TRBD2. The CDR3 is made up of 16 amino acids. Germline V lookup: CDR1 KGHDR, CDR2 SFDVKD. Trimming cost V 4 bases and J 3 bases; bases outside gene matches: 4. CDR3 amino acids: CATSDLAGGGTDTQYF. In DNA, the CDR3 is TGTGCCACCAGTGACCTAGCGGGAGGGGGAACAGATACGCAGTATTTT.

In its sample, this clonotype was seen a few times. The V gene is TRBV20-1, the J gene TRBJ2-3, with TRBD2 identical over 9 bases. Per germline, CDR1 DFQATT and CDR2 SNEGSKA (reference sequence). Germline trimming cut 6 bases from V and 10 bases from J; bases unmatched to any gene: 11. This CDR3 is built from 13 residues. As DNA, the CDR3 is TGCAGTGCCAGGCGTAAACTAGCGGGCCCGCAGTATTTT. Translation gives CSARRKLAGPQYF.

The chain couples TRBV27 to TRBJ1-2, with 7 bases matching TRBD1. This CDR3 region has 15 residues. Germline V gene sequence: CDR1 MNHEY, CDR2 SMNVEV (reference sequence). Trimming cost V 7 bases and J 4 bases; bases outside gene matches: 12. The CDR3 protein is CASNPRQGGGYGYTF. DNA of the CDR3: TGTGCCAGCAACCCTAGACAGGGAGGAGGCTATGGCTACACCTTC.

The rearrangement links TRBV7-2 to TRBJ1-2; D perhaps matches TRBD1 (5 bases). Looked up from germline, CDR1 is SGHTA and CDR2 is FQGNSA. V gave up 1 base and J gave up 0 bases, with 15 bases separating them. The CDR3 consists of 17 residues. The DNA of the CDR3 is TGTGCCAGCAGCTTAGTACCCGCGAGGGGCGCTAACTATGGCTACACCTTC. This encodes CASSLVPARGANYGYTF.